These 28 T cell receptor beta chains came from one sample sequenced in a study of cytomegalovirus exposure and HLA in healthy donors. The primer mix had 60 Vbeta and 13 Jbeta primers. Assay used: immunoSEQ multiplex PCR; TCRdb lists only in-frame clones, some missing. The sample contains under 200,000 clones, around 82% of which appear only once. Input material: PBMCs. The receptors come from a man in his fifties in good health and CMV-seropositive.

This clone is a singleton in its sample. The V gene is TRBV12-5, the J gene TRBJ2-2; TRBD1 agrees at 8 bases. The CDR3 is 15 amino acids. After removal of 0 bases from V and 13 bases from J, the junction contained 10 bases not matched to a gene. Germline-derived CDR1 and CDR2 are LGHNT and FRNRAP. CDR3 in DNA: TGTGCTAGTGGTTTGGTCGGGACAGGTACCGGTCGGCTGTTTTTT. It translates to CASGLVGTGTGRLFF. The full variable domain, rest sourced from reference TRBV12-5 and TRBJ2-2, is DARVTQTPRHKVTEMGQEVTMRCQPILGHNTVFWYRQTMMQGLELLAYFRNRAPLDDSGMPKDRFSAEMPDATLATLKIQPSEPRDSAVYFCASGLVGTGTGRLFFGEGSRLTVL.

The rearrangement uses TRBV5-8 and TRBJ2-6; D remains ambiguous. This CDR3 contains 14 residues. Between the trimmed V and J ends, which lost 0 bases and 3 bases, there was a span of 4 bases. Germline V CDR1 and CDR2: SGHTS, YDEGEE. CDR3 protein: CASSLVFGANVLTF. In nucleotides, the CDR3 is TGTGCCAGCAGCTTGGTCTTTGGGGCCAACGTCCTGACTTTC.

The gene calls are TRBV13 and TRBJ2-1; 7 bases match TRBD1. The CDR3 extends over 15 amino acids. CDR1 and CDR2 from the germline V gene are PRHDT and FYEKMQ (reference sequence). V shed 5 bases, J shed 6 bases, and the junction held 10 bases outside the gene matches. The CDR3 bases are TGTGCCAGCAGCCCCAGGGGGAAAGGGGTCAATGAGCAGTTCTTC. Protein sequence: CASSPRGKGVNEQFF.

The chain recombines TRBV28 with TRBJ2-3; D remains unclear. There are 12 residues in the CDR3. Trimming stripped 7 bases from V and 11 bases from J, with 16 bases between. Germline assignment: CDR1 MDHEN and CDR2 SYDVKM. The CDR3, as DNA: TGTGCCAGCACCCGGTCCGAGAGTAAGCAGTATTTT. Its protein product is CASTRSESKQYF.

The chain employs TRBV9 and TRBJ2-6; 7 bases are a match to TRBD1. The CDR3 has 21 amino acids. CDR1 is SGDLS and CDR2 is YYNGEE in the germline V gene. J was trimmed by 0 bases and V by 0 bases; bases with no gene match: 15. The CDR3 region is CASSVATGQISSSSGANVLTF. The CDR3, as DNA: TGTGCCAGCAGCGTAGCTACGGGACAGATCTCTTCCAGCTCTGGGGCCAACGTCCTGACTTTC.

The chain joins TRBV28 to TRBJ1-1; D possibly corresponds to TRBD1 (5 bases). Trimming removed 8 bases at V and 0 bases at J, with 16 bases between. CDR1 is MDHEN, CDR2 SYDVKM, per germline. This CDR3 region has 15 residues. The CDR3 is CASVGGLGLNTEAFF. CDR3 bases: TGTGCCAGCGTTGGTGGTTTGGGGCTGAACACTGAAGCTTTCTTT.

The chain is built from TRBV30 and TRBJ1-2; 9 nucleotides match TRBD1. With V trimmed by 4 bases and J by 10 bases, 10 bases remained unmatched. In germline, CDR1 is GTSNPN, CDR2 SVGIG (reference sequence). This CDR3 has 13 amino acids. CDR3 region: CAWIEGTGIVYTF. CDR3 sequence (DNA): TGTGCCTGGATAGAAGGGACAGGGATCGTCTACACCTTC.

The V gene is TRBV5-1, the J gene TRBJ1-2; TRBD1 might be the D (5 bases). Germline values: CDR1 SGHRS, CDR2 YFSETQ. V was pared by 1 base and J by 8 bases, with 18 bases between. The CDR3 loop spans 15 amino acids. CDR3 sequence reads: CASSLRAGQNGGYTF. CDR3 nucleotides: TGCGCCAGCAGCTTGCGGGCAGGGCAGAACGGAGGCTACACCTTC.

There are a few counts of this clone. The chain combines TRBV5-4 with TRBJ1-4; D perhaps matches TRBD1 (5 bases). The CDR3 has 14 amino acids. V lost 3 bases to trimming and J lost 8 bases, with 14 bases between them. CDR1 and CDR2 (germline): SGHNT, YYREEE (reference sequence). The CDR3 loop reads CASSYQGSGEKLFF. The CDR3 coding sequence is TGTGCCAGCAGCTATCAGGGTAGTGGCGAAAAACTGTTTTTT.

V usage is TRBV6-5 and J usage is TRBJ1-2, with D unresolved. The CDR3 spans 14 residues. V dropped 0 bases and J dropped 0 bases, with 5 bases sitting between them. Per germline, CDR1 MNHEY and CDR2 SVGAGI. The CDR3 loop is CASSYSPANYGYTF. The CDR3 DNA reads TGTGCCAGCAGTTACTCGCCAGCTAACTATGGCTACACCTTC.

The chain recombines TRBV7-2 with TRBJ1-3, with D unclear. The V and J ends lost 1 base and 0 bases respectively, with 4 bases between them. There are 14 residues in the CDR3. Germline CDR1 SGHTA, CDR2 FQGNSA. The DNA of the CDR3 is TGTGCCAGCAGCTTAGGAGACTCTGGAAACACCATATATTTT. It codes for CASSLGDSGNTIYF.

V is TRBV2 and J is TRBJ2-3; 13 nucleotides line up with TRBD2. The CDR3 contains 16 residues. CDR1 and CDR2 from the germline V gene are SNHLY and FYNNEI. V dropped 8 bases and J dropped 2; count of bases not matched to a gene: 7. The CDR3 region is CASGVGLAGVTDTQYF. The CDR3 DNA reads TGTGCCAGCGGGGTCGGACTAGCGGGAGTCACAGATACGCAGTATTTT.

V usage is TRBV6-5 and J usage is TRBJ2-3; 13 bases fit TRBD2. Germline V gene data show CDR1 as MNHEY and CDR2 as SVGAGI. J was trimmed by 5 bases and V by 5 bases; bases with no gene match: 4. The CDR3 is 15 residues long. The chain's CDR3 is CASSPTSGGIDTQYF. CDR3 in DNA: TGTGCCAGCAGTCCGACTAGCGGGGGGATAGATACGCAGTATTTT.

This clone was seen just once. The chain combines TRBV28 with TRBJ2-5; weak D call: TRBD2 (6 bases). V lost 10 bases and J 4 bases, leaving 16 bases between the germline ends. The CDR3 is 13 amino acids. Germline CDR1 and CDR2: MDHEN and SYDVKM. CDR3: CAIGGRPGETQYF. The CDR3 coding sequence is TGTGCCATCGGGGGTCGCCCGGGAGAGACCCAGTACTTC.

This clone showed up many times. The CDR3 DNA reads TGTGCCAGCAGTTTTTCCGGGGTTAATGAAAAACTGTTTTTT. This gives the protein CASSFSGVNEKLFF. The rearrangement uses TRBV28 and TRBJ1-4; D remains unclear. In germline, CDR1 is MDHEN, CDR2 SYDVKM. This CDR3 has 14 amino acids. Trimming left V 3 bases short and J 4 bases short, with 9 bases between.

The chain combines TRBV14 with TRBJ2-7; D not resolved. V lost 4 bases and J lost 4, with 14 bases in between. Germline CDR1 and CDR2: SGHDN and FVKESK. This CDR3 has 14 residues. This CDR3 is CASSLTGSPYEQYF. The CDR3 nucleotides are TGTGCCAGCAGCCTGACGGGTTCCCCTTACGAGCAGTACTTC.

DNA for the CDR3: TGTGCCAGTAGTGGACAGGGGGCGTCCACTGAAGCTTTCTTT. Translating gives CASSGQGASTEAFF. V and J are TRBV19 and TRBJ1-1; 11 bases agree with TRBD1. Germline CDR1 reads LNHDA; CDR2 reads SQIVND (reference sequence). This CDR3 has 14 residues. Trimming at V came to 5 bases and at J to 4 bases, leaving 3 bases not matched to a gene.

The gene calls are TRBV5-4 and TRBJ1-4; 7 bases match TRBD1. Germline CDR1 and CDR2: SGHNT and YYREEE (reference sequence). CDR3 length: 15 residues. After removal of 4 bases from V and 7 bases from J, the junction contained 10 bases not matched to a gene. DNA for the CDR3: TGTGCCAGCAGCAGGAGACAGGGTCGGAGTGAAAAACTGTTTTTT. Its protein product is CASSRRQGRSEKLFF.

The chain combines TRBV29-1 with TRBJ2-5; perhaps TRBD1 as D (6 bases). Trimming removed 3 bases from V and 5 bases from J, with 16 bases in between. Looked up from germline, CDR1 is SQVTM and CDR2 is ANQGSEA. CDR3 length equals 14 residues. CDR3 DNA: TGCAGCGTTGACCTACAGGGCGCCTCGGAGACCCAGTACTTC. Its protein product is CSVDLQGASETQYF.

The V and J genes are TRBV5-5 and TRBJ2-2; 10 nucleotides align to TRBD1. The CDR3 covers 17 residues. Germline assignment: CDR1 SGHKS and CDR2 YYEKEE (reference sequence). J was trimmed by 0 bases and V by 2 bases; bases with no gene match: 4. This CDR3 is CASSFDGQGANTGELFF. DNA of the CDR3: TGTGCCAGCAGCTTTGACGGACAGGGGGCGAACACCGGGGAGCTGTTTTTT.

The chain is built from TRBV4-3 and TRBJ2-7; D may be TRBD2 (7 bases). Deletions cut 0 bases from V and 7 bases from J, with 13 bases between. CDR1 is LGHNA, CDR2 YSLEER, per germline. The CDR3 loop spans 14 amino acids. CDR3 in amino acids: CASSQDEGGREQYF. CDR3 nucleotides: TGCGCCAGCAGCCAAGATGAGGGGGGGAGAGAGCAGTACTTC.

CDR3 bases: TGCGCCAGCAGCCAAGATATTCGGGGGGGCCGCTACAATGAGCAGTTCTTC. It specifies CASSQDIRGGRYNEQFF. V is TRBV4-3 and J is TRBJ2-1, with 8 bases aligning to TRBD2. V was pared by 0 bases and J by 3 bases, with 7 bases of the junction left unmatched. Per germline, CDR1 LGHNA and CDR2 YSLEER. The CDR3 has 17 amino acids.

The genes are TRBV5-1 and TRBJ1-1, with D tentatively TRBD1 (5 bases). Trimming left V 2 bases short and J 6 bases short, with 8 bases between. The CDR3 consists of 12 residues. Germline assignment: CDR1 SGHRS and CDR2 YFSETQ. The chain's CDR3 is CASSFGGAEAFF. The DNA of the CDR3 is TGCGCCAGCAGCTTCGGGGGGGCTGAAGCTTTCTTT. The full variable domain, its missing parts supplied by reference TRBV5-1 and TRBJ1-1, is KAGVTQTPRYLIKTRGQQVTLSCSPISGHRSVSWYQQTPGQGLQFLFEYFSETQRNKGNFPGRFSGRQFSNSRSEMNVSTLELGDSALYLCASSFGGAEAFFGQGTRLTVV.

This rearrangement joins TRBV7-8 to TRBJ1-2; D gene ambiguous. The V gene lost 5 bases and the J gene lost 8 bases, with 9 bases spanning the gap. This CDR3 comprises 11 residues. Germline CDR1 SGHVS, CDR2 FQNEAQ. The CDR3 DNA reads TGTGCCAGCAGCCAGGATAGGGGCTACACCTTC. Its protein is CASSQDRGYTF.

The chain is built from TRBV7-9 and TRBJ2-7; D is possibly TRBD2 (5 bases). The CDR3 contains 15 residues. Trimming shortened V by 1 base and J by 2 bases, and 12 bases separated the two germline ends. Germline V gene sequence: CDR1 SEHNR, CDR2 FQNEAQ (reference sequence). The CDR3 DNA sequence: TGTGCCAGCAGCTTAGGGGAGCGGTCGCCCTACGAGCAGTACTTC. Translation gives CASSLGERSPYEQYF.

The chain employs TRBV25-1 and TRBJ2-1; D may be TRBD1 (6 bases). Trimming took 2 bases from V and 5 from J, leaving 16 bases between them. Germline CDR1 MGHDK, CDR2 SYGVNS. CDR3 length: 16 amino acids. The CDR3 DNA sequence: TGTGCCAGCAGTGAACGAGTGGGCAGGGGAAACAATGAGCAGTTCTTC. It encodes CASSERVGRGNNEQFF.

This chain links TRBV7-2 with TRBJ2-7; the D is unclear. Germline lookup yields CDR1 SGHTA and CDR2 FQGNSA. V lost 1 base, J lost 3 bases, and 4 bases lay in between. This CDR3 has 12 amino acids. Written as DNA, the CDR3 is TGTGCCAGCAGCTTAGATCTCTACGAGCAGTACTTC. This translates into CASSLDLYEQYF.

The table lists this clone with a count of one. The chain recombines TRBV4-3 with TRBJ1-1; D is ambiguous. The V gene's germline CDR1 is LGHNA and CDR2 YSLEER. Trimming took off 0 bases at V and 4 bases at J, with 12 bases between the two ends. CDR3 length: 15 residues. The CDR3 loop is CASSQESSGVTEAFF. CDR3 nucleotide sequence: TGCGCCAGCAGCCAAGAATCCTCCGGGGTCACTGAAGCTTTCTTT.